This TCR beta chain is from a study of blood T cell repertoires in COVID-19. The overall study: The United States, Italy and Spain supplied acute and convalescent COVID-19 samples. T cells, B-cell-depleted T cells, or PBMCs provided the cDNA or gDNA that served as material.

Methods used by the authors: The authors estimated nucleated cell counts from reference gene primer amplification. The assay was immunoSEQ multiplex PCR, and TCRdb's table has in-frame clones only and misses some. For V, J and clone size, that table is used; D and trimming come from the DNA. The sample lists approximately 96,000 clones; around nine tenths were seen once. V lost 6 bases to trimming and J lost 2 bases, with 11 bases between them. The CDR3 sequence is 13 residues long. Germline lookup yields CDR1 WNHNN and CDR2 SYGVQD (reference sequence). Followed over time, Seattle patients had been enrolled while infection was active.

V gene TRBV10-1 combines with J gene TRBJ2-7; D is unresolved. The receptor's source is a human donor with COVID-19, enrolled during active disease. The donor label of this sample is uncertain. Sequenced sample: peripheral blood. The CDR3 spells CASSAAPTYEQYF. The CDR3 nucleotides read TGCGCCAGCAGCGCGGCCCCCACCTACGAGCAGTACTTC.